Listed below are T cell receptor beta chains from one sample, sequenced in a study of blood T cell repertoires in COVID-19. Using immunoSEQ multiplex PCR, the repertoire was profiled, and TCRdb retains in-frame clones only, with some absent. The sample carries about 340,000 clones, about nine tenths recorded once. Input material: peripheral blood. The receptor source for this set is a woman in her sixties or seventies with COVID-19, enrolled during active disease. Each CDR3 is given with its conserved first and last residue.

cdr3_aa: CASRSRTDYGYTF
v_call: TRBV6-5
j_call: TRBJ1-2

cdr3_aa: CASSLGDSSNQPQHF
v_call: TRBV7-2
j_call: TRBJ1-5

cdr3_aa: CAGGGQAYQGETQYF
v_call: TRBV28
j_call: TRBJ2-5

cdr3_aa: CASSQEAGQDYGYTF
v_call: TRBV4-3
j_call: TRBJ1-2

cdr3_aa: CSAGGTADTNYGYTF
v_call: TRBV29-1
j_call: TRBJ1-2

cdr3_aa: CASSIRPLGGGDDEQFF
v_call: TRBV19
j_call: TRBJ2-1

cdr3_aa: CSVEGTGGEGKTQYF
v_call: TRBV29-1
j_call: TRBJ2-5

cdr3_aa: CATSDPGTGAVQPQHF
v_call: TRBV24-1
j_call: TRBJ1-5

cdr3_aa: CSVESNRETQYF
v_call: TRBV29-1
j_call: TRBJ2-5

cdr3_aa: CASSPQEGRGEKLFF
v_call: TRBV3-1/TRBV3-2
j_call: TRBJ1-4

cdr3_aa: CASSLVPGNPYEQYF
v_call: TRBV7-9
j_call: TRBJ2-7

cdr3_aa: CASRIYRDASYEQYF
v_call: TRBV6-5
j_call: TRBJ2-7

cdr3_aa: CASRRGGSSYNEQFF
v_call: TRBV3-1/TRBV3-2
j_call: TRBJ2-1

cdr3_aa: CASSYSMASGAYEQYF
v_call: TRBV6-5
j_call: TRBJ2-7

cdr3_aa: CASSIPGQGGEETQYF
v_call: TRBV19
j_call: TRBJ2-5